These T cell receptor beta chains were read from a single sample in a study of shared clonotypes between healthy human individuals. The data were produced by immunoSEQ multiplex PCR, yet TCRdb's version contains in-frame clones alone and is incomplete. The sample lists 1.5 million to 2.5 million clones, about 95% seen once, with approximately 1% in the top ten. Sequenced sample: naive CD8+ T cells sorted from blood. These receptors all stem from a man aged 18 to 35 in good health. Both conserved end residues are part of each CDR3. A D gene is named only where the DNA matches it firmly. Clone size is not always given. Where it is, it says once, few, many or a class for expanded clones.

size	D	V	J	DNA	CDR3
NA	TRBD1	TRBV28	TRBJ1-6	TGTGCCGCGTTAGGGACAGACTATAATTCACCCCTCCACTTT	CAALGTDYNSPLHF
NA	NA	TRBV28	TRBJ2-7	TGTGCCAGCAGTTTTTTGGGCGGAGGCTACGAGCAGTACTTC	CASSFLGGGYEQYF
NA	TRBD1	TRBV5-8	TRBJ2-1	TGTGCCAGCATTCCTTTGACAGGGATCTACAATGAGCAGTTCTTC	CASIPLTGIYNEQFF
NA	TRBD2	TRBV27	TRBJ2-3	TGTGCCAGCAGGCCTAGCGGGGGTTACACAGATACGCAGTATTTT	CASRPSGGYTDTQYF
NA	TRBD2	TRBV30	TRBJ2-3	TGTGCCTGGAACCTAGCGGGGGGAACAGATACGCAGTATTTT	CAWNLAGGTDTQYF
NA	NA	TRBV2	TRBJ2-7	TGTGCCAGCAGACGCCCATCCTACGAGCAGTACTTC	CASRRPSYEQYF
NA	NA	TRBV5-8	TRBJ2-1	TGTGCCAGCAGCCCTACAATAGTATTTGAGCAGTTCTTC	CASSPTIVFEQFF
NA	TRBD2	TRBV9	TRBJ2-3	TGTGCCAGCCATCCTAGCGGGATAAGCACAGATACGCAGTATTTT	CASHPSGISTDTQYF
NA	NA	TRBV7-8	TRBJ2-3	TGTGCCAGCGAACCGACAGATACGCAGTATTTT	CASEPTDTQYF
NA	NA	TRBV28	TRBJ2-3	TGTGCCAGCAGTTTACCCCTAGGGGCACACACAGATACGCAGTATTTT	CASSLPLGAHTDTQYF
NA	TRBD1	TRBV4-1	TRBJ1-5	TGCGCCAGCAGCCCTCGACAGGGGGGCAATCAGCCCCAGCATTTT	CASSPRQGGNQPQHF
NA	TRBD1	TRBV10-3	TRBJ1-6	TGTGCCATCAGTGAATGGACAGGGGGTAATTCACCCCTCCACTTT	CAISEWTGGNSPLHF
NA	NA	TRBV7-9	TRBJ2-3	TGTGCCAGCAGCTTGATAGATACGCAGTATTTT	CASSLIDTQYF
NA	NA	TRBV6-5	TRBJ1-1	TGTGCCAGCAGCCTCAGCGGGGCCTCTGAAGCTTTCTTT	CASSLSGASEAFF
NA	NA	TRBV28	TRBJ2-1	TGTGCCAGCACCTCCGACAGGATTACCTACAATGAGCAGTTCTTC	CASTSDRITYNEQFF
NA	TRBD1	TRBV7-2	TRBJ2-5	TGTGCCAGCAGCGTAAACAGGGGCCAAGAGACCCAGTACTTC	CASSVNRGQETQYF
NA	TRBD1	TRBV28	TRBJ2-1	TGTGCCAGCACCGCCCTCCGGGACAGGGGGGTTTCTGAGCAGTTCTTC	CASTALRDRGVSEQFF
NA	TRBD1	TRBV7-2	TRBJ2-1	TGTGCCAGCAGCCAGGGGTGGACAGGTACCTACAATGAGCAGTTCTTC	CASSQGWTGTYNEQFF
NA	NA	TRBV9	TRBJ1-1	TGTGCCAGCAGCGCGGCGGACGGACTGAACACTGAAGCTTTCTTT	CASSAADGLNTEAFF
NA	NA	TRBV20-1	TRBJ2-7	TGCAGTGCTCTTGCGAACGAGCAGTACTTC	CSALANEQYF
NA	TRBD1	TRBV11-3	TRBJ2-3	TGTGCCAGCAGCCCCGGGACAGCAGATACGCAGTATTTT	CASSPGTADTQYF
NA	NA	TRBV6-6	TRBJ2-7	TGTGCCAGCAGTTACTTTTCAGGGATCTACGAGCAGTACTTC	CASSYFSGIYEQYF
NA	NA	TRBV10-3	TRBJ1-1	TGTGCCATCAGTGACCAGGAAGGGTTAAACACTGAAGCTTTCTTT	CAISDQEGLNTEAFF
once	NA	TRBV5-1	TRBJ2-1	TGCGCCAGCAGCTCTACAGGCATATACAATGAGCAGTTCTTC	CASSSTGIYNEQFF
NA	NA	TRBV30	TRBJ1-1	TGTGCCTGGAGTGGGGAGAACACTGAAGCTTTCTTT	CAWSGENTEAFF
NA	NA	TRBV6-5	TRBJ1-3	TGTGCCAGCAGGGTGGGAGACACCATATATTTT	CASRVGDTIYF
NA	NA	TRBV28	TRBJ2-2	TGTGCCAGCAACTTCCCTGGGCAGGGAGGAACCGGGGAGCTGTTTTTT	CASNFPGQGGTGELFF
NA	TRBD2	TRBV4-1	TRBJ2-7	TGCGCCAGCAGCCAAGAATTCGGGGGGACCTCCTACGAGCAGTACTTC	CASSQEFGGTSYEQYF
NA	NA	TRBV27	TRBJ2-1	TGTGCCAGCAGTTTGTACGATGAGCAGTTCTTC	CASSLYDEQFF
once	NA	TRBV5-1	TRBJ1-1	TGCGCCAGCAGCTTGAGATTTAGGGACACTGAAGCTTTCTTT	CASSLRFRDTEAFF
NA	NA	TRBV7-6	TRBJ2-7	TGTGCCAGCAGCTACCAGGAACCCTACGAGCAGTACTTC	CASSYQEPYEQYF
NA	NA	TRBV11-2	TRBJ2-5	TGTGCCAGCAGCTTAGTAAGAGGAGAGACCCAGTACTTC	CASSLVRGETQYF
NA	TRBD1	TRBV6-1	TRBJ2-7	TGTGCCAGCAGTGAAACGGGACAGGGGGCCCACGAGCAGTACTTC	CASSETGQGAHEQYF
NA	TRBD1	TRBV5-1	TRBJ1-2	TGCGCCAGCAGCTTGCTTAACACAGGGGACTATGGCTACACCTTC	CASSLLNTGDYGYTF
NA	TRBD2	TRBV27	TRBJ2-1	TGTGCCAGCAGTTTGAGTCTAGCGGGAGACAATGAGCAGTTCTTC	CASSLSLAGDNEQFF
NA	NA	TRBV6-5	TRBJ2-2	TGTGCCAGCAGCCACACAGGCACCGGGGAGCTGTTTTTT	CASSHTGTGELFF
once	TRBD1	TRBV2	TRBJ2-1	TGTGCCAGCGGGGACAGGTCTAACAATGAGCAGTTCTTC	CASGDRSNNEQFF
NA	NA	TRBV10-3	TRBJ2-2	TGTGCCATCAGTCAGAGACTAGAGACAACCGGGGAGCTGTTTTTT	CAISQRLETTGELFF
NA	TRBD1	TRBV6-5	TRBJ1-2	TGTGCCAGCAGTTACTATGAGTCGCAGGGGGTAGATGGCTACACCTTC	CASSYYESQGVDGYTF
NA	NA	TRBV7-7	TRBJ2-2	TGTGCTAGCAGCTTAAACCAGAACACCGGGGAGCTGTTTTTT	CASSLNQNTGELFF
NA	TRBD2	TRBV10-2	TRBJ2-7	TGCGCCAGCAGTGGGACTAGCGGGACCCATTACGAGCAGTACTTC	CASSGTSGTHYEQYF
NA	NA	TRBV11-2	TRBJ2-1	TGTGCCAGCAGCTCCGGACTCGCCTACAATGAGCAGTTCTTC	CASSSGLAYNEQFF
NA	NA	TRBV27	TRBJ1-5	TGTGCCAGCAGTTTAGGTTTAAGCAATCAGCCCCAGCATTTT	CASSLGLSNQPQHF
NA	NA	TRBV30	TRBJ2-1	TGTGCCTGGAGTCGAATTAGCGGTCCAATCTCCTACAATGAGCAGTTCTTC	CAWSRISGPISYNEQFF
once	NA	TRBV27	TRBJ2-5	TGTGCCAGCAGTCCGACGGCTTGGGAGACCCAGTACTTC	CASSPTAWETQYF
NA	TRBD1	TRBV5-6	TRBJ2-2	TGTGCCAGCAGCAGAGAACATTGGGACAGCTTCATGACCGGGGAGCTGTTTTTT	CASSREHWDSFMTGELFF
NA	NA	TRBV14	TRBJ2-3	TGTGCCAGCAGCCTAACTGGGTCGGTAGATACGCAGTATTTT	CASSLTGSVDTQYF
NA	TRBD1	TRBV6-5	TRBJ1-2	TGTGCCAGCAGTACCCAGGGACAGAACTATGGCTACACCTTC	CASSTQGQNYGYTF
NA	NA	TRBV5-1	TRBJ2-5	TGCGCCAGCAGCTTGGAAGGGGGAGTCGGGGAGACCCAGTACTTC	CASSLEGGVGETQYF
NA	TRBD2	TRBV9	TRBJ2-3	TGTGCCAGCAGCCATACTAGCGGGGGATCACCTAGCACAGATACGCAGTATTTT	CASSHTSGGSPSTDTQYF
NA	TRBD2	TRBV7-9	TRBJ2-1	TGTGCCAGCAGCCCTTCTATTAGCGGGTGGGGGAATGAGCAGTTCTTC	CASSPSISGWGNEQFF
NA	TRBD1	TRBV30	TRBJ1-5	TGTGCCTGGAATACAGGGGTTTTTAGCAATCAGCCCCAGCATTTT	CAWNTGVFSNQPQHF
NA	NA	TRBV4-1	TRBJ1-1	TGCGCCAGCAGCTTAGAGAGGACGGGGAACACTGAAGCTTTCTTT	CASSLERTGNTEAFF